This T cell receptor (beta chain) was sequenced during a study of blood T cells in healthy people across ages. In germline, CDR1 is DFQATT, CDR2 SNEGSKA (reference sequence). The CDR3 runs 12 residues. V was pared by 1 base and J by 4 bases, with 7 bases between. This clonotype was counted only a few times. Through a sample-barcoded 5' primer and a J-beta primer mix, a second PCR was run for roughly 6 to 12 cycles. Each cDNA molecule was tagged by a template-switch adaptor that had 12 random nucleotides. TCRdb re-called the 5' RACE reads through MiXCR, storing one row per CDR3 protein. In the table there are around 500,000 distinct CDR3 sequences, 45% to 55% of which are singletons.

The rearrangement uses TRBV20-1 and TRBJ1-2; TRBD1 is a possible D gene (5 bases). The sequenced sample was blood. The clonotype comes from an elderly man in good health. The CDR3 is CSARGQSYGYTF. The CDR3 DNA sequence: TGCAGTGCTAGAGGACAGAGCTATGGCTACACCTTC.